The 22 T cell receptor beta chains reported below all come from one sample, sequenced in a study of early T cells in non-severe SARS-CoV-2 infection. TCRdb fed the 5' RACE reads into MiXCR, producing one record per CDR3 protein. The sample has tens of thousands of distinct CDR3 sequences, 14% seen once; the top ten hold roughly 6.5%. Sample: whole blood. Every receptor here comes from an adult who was a healthcare worker with PCR-confirmed SARS-CoV-2 infection or an uninfected control (not recorded which).

The chain is built from TRBV20-1 and TRBJ1-6; D is unresolved. Per germline, CDR1 DFQATT and CDR2 SNEGSKA (reference sequence). CDR3 length: 13 amino acids. V was shortened by 2 bases and J by 6 bases, with 8 bases between the two germline ends. The CDR3 loop reads CSARQLINSPLHF. CDR3 in DNA: TGCAGTGCTAGACAGCTGATTAATTCACCCCTCCACTTT.

This clonotype has only a few counts. The chain couples TRBV7-6 to TRBJ2-2; no reliable D call. Trimming took 3 bases from V and 2 from J, leaving 10 bases between them. Germline loops: CDR1 SGHVS, CDR2 FNYEAQ. CDR3 length equals 15 residues. CDR3 coding DNA: TGTGCCAGCAGCTTTTCCGGAAGCAACACCGGGGAGCTGTTTTTT. Its protein is CASSFSGSNTGELFF.

This clonotype was counted at least ten times. The rearrangement links TRBV2 to TRBJ2-7; the D is unclear. CDR1 SNHLY and CDR2 FYNNEI come from the germline V gene. V was trimmed by 1 base and J by 4 bases, leaving 8 bases between them. This CDR3 is 13 amino acids long. CDR3 in DNA: TGTGCCAGCAGTGAAGGGGGTCCTTACGAGCAGTACTTC. Its translation is CASSEGGPYEQYF.

This clonotype showed up many times. The chain carries TRBV3-1 and TRBJ2-2; 10 bases line up with TRBD2. This CDR3 comprises 18 residues. The J segment lost 1 base and the V segment lost 2 bases, leaving 7 bases of the junction unmatched. Germline V gene lookup returns CDR1 LGHDT and CDR2 YNNKEL (reference sequence). CDR3 amino acids: CASSQPLGLAVNTGELFF. CDR3 DNA sequence: TGTGCCAGCAGCCAACCCCTCGGACTAGCGGTGAACACCGGGGAGCTGTTTTTT.

The rearrangement joins TRBV11-2 to TRBJ2-1; D gene uncertain. This CDR3 has 12 residues. Germline V lookup: CDR1 SGHAT, CDR2 FQNNGV. V was trimmed by 3 bases and J by 8 bases, leaving 8 bases between them. The CDR3 DNA follows: TGTGCCAGCAGCTTCTCCGACTATGAGCAGTTCTTC. It encodes CASSFSDYEQFF.

CDR3 in DNA: TGCAGCGTTGTGGAGACTAGCGGCGAGCAGTACTTC. This encodes CSVVETSGEQYF. The genes are TRBV29-1 and TRBJ2-7; 9 bases agree with TRBD2. From germline, CDR1 is SQVTM and CDR2 ANQGSEA. Losses at the gene ends were 4 bases for V and 6 bases for J; bases not matched to a gene: 4. The CDR3 is made up of 12 amino acids.

At least ten counts were recorded for this clonotype. This rearrangement joins TRBV20-1 to TRBJ2-1; TRBD2 matches at 8 bases. With V trimmed by 1 base and J by 10 bases, 9 bases remained unmatched. Germline loops: CDR1 DFQATT, CDR2 SNEGSKA (reference sequence). This CDR3 has 14 residues. CDR3 sequence reads: CSARAGWLAGEQFF. Here the CDR3 DNA reads TGCAGTGCTAGAGCCGGTTGGTTAGCGGGGGAGCAGTTCTTC.

Ten or more counts support this clonotype. The chain joins TRBV18 to TRBJ1-6; 9 bases line up with TRBD1. Germline-derived CDR1 and CDR2 are KGHSH and LQKENI. The junction had 10 bases not matched to a gene; V was cut back by 6 bases and J by 10 bases. This CDR3 has 15 residues. For the CDR3, the DNA is TGTGCCAGCTCCCCCCTGGACAGGGGAGGGTCACCCCTCCACTTT. Encoded protein: CASSPLDRGGSPLHF.

This clonotype has just a few counts. The chain couples TRBV29-1 to TRBJ1-1; a weak D match, TRBD1 (6 bases). This CDR3 contains 13 residues. V was cut by 4 bases and J by 0 bases, with 9 bases left in between. CDR1 SQVTM and CDR2 ANQGSEA come from the germline V gene. CDR3: CSVVDSLNTEAFF. CDR3 nucleotides: TGCAGCGTTGTGGACAGCCTGAACACTGAAGCTTTCTTT.

In this sample, this clonotype turned up many times. The gene calls are TRBV20-1 and TRBJ1-2; TRBD1 matches 7 bases. From germline, CDR1 is DFQATT and CDR2 SNEGSKA (reference sequence). V shed 2 bases, J shed 2 bases, and the junction held 14 bases outside the gene matches. CDR3 length equals 17 residues. CDR3 residues: CSARSPGQQALNYGYTF. The CDR3 coding sequence is TGCAGTGCTAGATCGCCGGGACAGCAAGCCTTAAACTATGGCTACACCTTC.

V gene TRBV25-1 combines with J gene TRBJ2-1; unclear D gene. V lost 6 bases and J lost 7, with 16 bases in between. CDR3 length: 14 amino acids. Germline lookup yields CDR1 MGHDK and CDR2 SYGVNS. CDR3 amino acids: CASSTVFMLNEQFF. CDR3 bases: TGTGCCAGCAGCACAGTTTTTATGTTAAATGAGCAGTTCTTC.

The rearrangement links TRBV28 to TRBJ2-7; 8 nucleotides align to TRBD2. Germline trimming cut 11 bases from V and 2 bases from J; bases unmatched to any gene: 11. This CDR3 comprises 14 residues. The germline CDR1 and CDR2 sequences are MDHEN and SYDVKM. The CDR3 here is CALSAGGSAYEQYF. CDR3 coding DNA: TGTGCCTTGAGCGCGGGGGGTTCCGCCTACGAGCAGTACTTC.

This clonotype occurred a few times. This chain joins TRBV28 and TRBJ2-7, with D perhaps TRBD1 or TRBD2 (6 bases each). CDR3 length: 12 amino acids. The V end lost 7 bases, the J end lost 4 bases, and 11 bases lay between the germline ends. Germline V gives CDR1 MDHEN, CDR2 SYDVKM. The CDR3, as DNA: TGTGCCAGCAAACAGGGAGGTTACGAGCAGTACTTC. Translation gives CASKQGGYEQYF.

This clonotype was seen a few times. The rearrangement uses TRBV7-2 and TRBJ1-3; a weak D match, TRBD1 (5 bases). V was trimmed by 5 bases and J by 5 bases, leaving 22 bases between them. The CDR3 sequence is 17 residues long. CDR1 and CDR2 from the germline V gene are SGHTA and FQGNSA. The DNA of the CDR3 is TGTGCCAGCAGCCGTATGAAGGGGACCTCGAGTAGAAACACCATATATTTT. Its protein is CASSRMKGTSSRNTIYF.

This clonotype was seen many times. V and J are TRBV12-3 or TRBV12-4 and TRBJ2-5; the D gene is possibly TRBD1 (6 bases). The CDR3 is made up of 15 amino acids. Trimming cost V 3 bases and J 0 bases, with 11 bases left between them. This CDR3 is CASSFRQGYQETQYF. In nucleotides, the CDR3 is TGTGCCAGCAGTTTCCGGCAGGGGTACCAAGAGACCCAGTACTTC.

V is TRBV4-1 and J is TRBJ2-3, with D perhaps matching TRBD1 (5 bases). V was trimmed by 0 bases and J by 3 bases, leaving 13 bases between them. CDR1 is MGHRA, CDR2 YSYEKL, per germline. The CDR3 sequence is 16 residues long. The CDR3 reads CASSQDRGKGTDTQYF. Here the CDR3 DNA reads TGCGCCAGCAGCCAAGATAGAGGAAAGGGGACAGATACGCAGTATTTT.

This clonotype occurred many times. The genes are TRBV7-8 and TRBJ2-3; D is undetermined. In germline, CDR1 is SGHVS, CDR2 FQNEAQ. The CDR3 is 12 residues long. V lost 6 bases to trimming and J lost 0 bases, with 4 bases between them. The CDR3 protein is CASRTSTDTQYF. CDR3 in DNA: TGTGCCAGCAGAACTAGCACAGATACGCAGTATTTT. The full variable domain, completed using reference TRBV7-8 and TRBJ2-3, is GAGVSQSPRYKVAKRGQDVALRCDPISGHVSLFWYQQALGQGPEFLTYFQNEAQLDKSGLPSDRFFAERPEGSVSTLKIQRTQQEDSAVYLCASRTSTDTQYFGPGTRLTVL.

This clonotype was recorded at least ten times. The CDR3 region has the DNA TGTGCCAGCAGCTTGGACTTAAGGAACACTGAAGCTTTCTTT. Protein: CASSLDLRNTEAFF. The chain is built from TRBV7-6 and TRBJ1-1, with D uncertain. The CDR3 is 14 residues long. Germline values: CDR1 SGHVS, CDR2 FNYEAQ. The V end was cut by 3 bases, the J end by 1 base, with 9 bases between.

The chain combines TRBV28 with TRBJ1-6; D may be TRBD1 (5 bases). Trimming removed 6 bases at V and 6 bases at J, with 9 bases between. The length of the CDR3 is 13 residues. Germline lookup yields CDR1 MDHEN and CDR2 SYDVKM. Written as DNA, the CDR3 is TGTGCCAGCAGGGCAGGGTTTAATTCACCCCTCCACTTT. It yields the protein CASRAGFNSPLHF.

The J gene is TRBJ2-2, the V gene TRBV10-3; the match to TRBD1 covers 12 bases. The V gene's germline CDR1 is ENHRY and CDR2 SYGVKD. This CDR3 comprises 16 residues. The V and J ends lost 3 bases and 7 bases, in that order; junction bases with no gene match: 6. The chain's CDR3 is CAISDPGQGAGGELFF. The DNA of the CDR3 is TGTGCCATCAGTGACCCGGGACAGGGGGCTGGCGGGGAGCTGTTTTTT.

This clonotype was detected only a few times. The V call is TRBV24-1, the J call TRBJ1-4; D gene ambiguous. This CDR3 region has 13 residues. V lost 4 bases to trimming and J lost 5 bases, with 7 bases between them. From germline, CDR1 is KGHDR and CDR2 SFDVKD. The DNA for the CDR3 is TGTGCCACCAGTGAGGCGGTAAATGAAAAACTGTTTTTT. This sequence encodes CATSEAVNEKLFF.

V usage is TRBV7-8 and J usage is TRBJ2-3; 7 bases agree with TRBD2. Germline lookup yields CDR1 SGHVS and CDR2 FQNEAQ. This CDR3 has 13 amino acids. V lost 4 bases to trimming and J lost 4 bases; unmatched junction nucleotides: 2. As DNA, the CDR3 is TGTGCCAGCAGCTCCCTAGCGGCAGATACGCAGTATTTT. Protein: CASSSLAADTQYF.